The 15 T cell receptor beta chains in this list originate from one sample, sequenced in a study of spatial heterogeneity in lung cancer. Regarding time point: sample taken at primary tumor resection. A single record per CDR3 protein comes from TCRdb applying MiXCR to the 5' RACE reads. The data show around 63,000 distinct CDR3 sequences, with approximately 6.3% seen just once and under 15% held by the top ten. The sequences come from PBMCs, collected at surgery. The receptors here all came from a female donor with early-stage non-small cell lung cancer.

In its sample, this clonotype was seen a few times. The genes are TRBV11-3 and TRBJ2-1; 9 bases align to TRBD2. CDR1 is SGHNT and CDR2 is YENEEA in the germline V gene. V trimming: 5 bases; J trimming: 7 bases; junction bases outside the gene matches: 9. This CDR3 has 15 residues. In DNA, the CDR3 is TGTGCCAGCAGCCCAATAGTGGCGGGGGGGAATGAGCAGTTCTTC. Its protein is CASSPIVAGGNEQFF.

In this sample, this clonotype turned up many times. The rearrangement joins TRBV27 to TRBJ2-7, with a tentative D call TRBD1 (5 bases). V lost 3 bases and J lost 5, with 8 bases in between. CDR1 MNHEY and CDR2 SMNVEV come from the germline V gene (reference sequence). The CDR3 runs 12 residues. The CDR3 is CASSLTRDEQYF. CDR3 in DNA: TGTGCCAGCAGTTTGACCAGGGACGAGCAGTACTTC.

This clonotype has a count of ten or more. CDR3: CSATSEGQFF. The CDR3 bases are TGCAGTGCTACATCGGAAGGGCAGTTCTTC. V and J are TRBV20-1 and TRBJ2-1; unclear D gene. Germline CDR1 reads DFQATT; CDR2 reads SNEGSKA (reference sequence). This CDR3 is built from 10 residues. Trimming cost V 4 bases and J 12 bases, with 10 bases left between them.

This clonotype was observed at least ten times. This chain connects TRBV12-3 or TRBV12-4 to TRBJ1-1, with TRBD1 as a possible D gene (5 bases). The CDR3 extends over 14 amino acids. The V and J ends lost 6 bases and 1 base respectively, with 12 bases between them. Written as DNA, the CDR3 is TGTGCCAGCAGGTCCTCAGGGAGGAACACTGAAGCTTTCTTT. Its protein is CASRSSGRNTEAFF.

This clonotype was counted between two and nine times. V and J are TRBV20-1 and TRBJ1-6; no reliable D call. Trimming removed 3 bases from V and 6 bases from J, with 9 bases in between. Germline V lookup: CDR1 DFQATT, CDR2 SNEGSKA (reference sequence). The CDR3 extends over 13 amino acids. The CDR3 spells CSASVRVNSPLHF. The CDR3 nucleotides read TGCAGTGCTAGTGTAAGAGTTAATTCACCCCTCCACTTT.

This clonotype was observed a handful of times. Written as DNA, the CDR3 is TGTGCCAGCAGTTACTCGTCTCCTAGCGGGGGTGCAGATACGCAGTATTTT. It is translated as CASSYSSPSGGADTQYF. The chain employs TRBV6-2 or TRBV6-3 and TRBJ2-3; 10 bases are shared with TRBD2. From germline, CDR1 is MNHEY and CDR2 SVGEGT. This CDR3 spans 17 amino acids. J gave up 4 bases and V 0 bases, and 7 bases lay outside the gene matches.

In the case of this clonotype: This may be a read error, as it is one base from a much larger clone. CDR3 amino acids: CASSAQAGGLDTQYF. The CDR3 DNA reads TGTGCCAGCAGTGCGCAAGCGGGGGGGCTGGATACGCAGTATTTT. V usage is TRBV28 and J usage is TRBJ2-3, with 10 bases lining up with TRBD2. Germline V CDR1 and CDR2: MDHEN, SYDVKM. This CDR3 has 15 amino acids. J gave up 6 bases and V 5 bases, and 8 bases lay outside the gene matches.

This clonotype was counted many times. The chain carries TRBV29-1 and TRBJ1-1, with a weak D call TRBD1 (5 bases). V dropped 7 bases and J dropped 5 bases, with 14 bases sitting between them. The CDR3 totals 12 residues. CDR1 is SQVTM, CDR2 ANQGSEA, per germline. Here the CDR3 reads CSAGWGNTEAFF. The CDR3 region has the DNA TGCAGCGCCGGATGGGGGAATACTGAAGCTTTCTTT.

The V gene is TRBV29-1, the J gene TRBJ2-5; 7 bases are shared with TRBD1. After removal of 8 bases from V and 2 bases from J, the junction contained 14 bases not matched to a gene. Germline CDR1 SQVTM, CDR2 ANQGSEA. This CDR3 spans 15 amino acids. CDR3: CSSGNRGPGQETQYF. The DNA for the CDR3 is TGCAGCTCAGGAAACAGGGGCCCGGGGCAAGAGACCCAGTACTTC.

This clonotype was counted many times. This sequence joins TRBV28 and TRBJ2-6; no clear D. Trimming removed 5 bases at V and 4 bases at J, with 9 bases between. Germline assignment: CDR1 MDHEN and CDR2 SYDVKM. This CDR3 contains 14 residues. CDR3 protein: CASSIPLGANVLTF. The CDR3 DNA reads as TGTGCCAGCAGTATCCCTTTAGGGGCCAACGTCCTGACTTTC.

This clonotype was seen ten or more times. As DNA, the CDR3 is TGCGCCAGCAGCTTGGTCTTCGATCAGCCCCAGCATTTT. Translation gives CASSLVFDQPQHF. This chain links TRBV5-1 with TRBJ1-5; D remains ambiguous. Germline lookup yields CDR1 SGHRS and CDR2 YFSETQ. CDR3 length: 13 amino acids. Trimming left V 0 bases short and J 5 bases short, with 6 bases between.

The sample holds many counts of this clonotype. This chain connects TRBV20-1 to TRBJ1-5, with 7 bases fitting TRBD1. CDR3 length equals 14 residues. CDR1 and CDR2 from the germline V gene are DFQATT and SNEGSKA (reference sequence). V shed 0 bases and J 4 bases; nucleotides not matched to a gene: 3. The DNA for the CDR3 is TGCAGTGCTAGAGAGCGACAGGGTAATCAGCCCCAGCATTTT. This gives the protein CSARERQGNQPQHF.

This clonotype appeared many times. V usage is TRBV21-1 and J usage is TRBJ2-7; TRBD1 was called by the table and not checked on the DNA. TRBV21-1 is a pseudogene. The CDR3 runs to 17 residues. CDR3 region: CASSGRDRGETHYEQYV. The CDR3 DNA reads TGTGCCAGCAGCGGGCGGGACAGGGGCGAGACCCATTACGAGCAGTACGTC.

This clonotype was counted between two and nine times. V is TRBV12-2 and J is TRBJ2-7; the table's D call, TRBD1, was not checked against the DNA. TRBV12-2 is a known pseudogene. The CDR3 runs 16 residues. CDR3 protein: CASRLLNRGLSHEQYV. DNA for the CDR3: TGTGCAAGTCGCTTATTAAACAGGGGGCTCAGCCACGAGCAGTACGTC.

This clonotype came up a few times. V usage is TRBV24-1 and J usage is TRBJ2-5; D unclear. The CDR3 totals 15 residues. The germline CDR1 and CDR2 sequences are KGHDR and SFDVKD. Trimming stripped 4 bases from V and 4 bases from J, with 15 bases between. CDR3 coding DNA: TGTGCCACCAGTGACGCTCTTCAGAGAGGAGAGACCCAGTACTTC. It yields the protein CATSDALQRGETQYF.